The 21 T cell receptor beta chains given below trace back to one sample, sequenced in a study of CD8+CD57+ T cells in acquired aplastic anemia. Profiling that covered TCR beta VDJ and CDR3 relied on genomic DNA as its template. Each CDR3 protein gets one entry after TCRdb re-called the reads with MiXCR. Of roughly 160,000 distinct CDR3 sequences listed, roughly 63% are singletons. Sequenced material: sorted CD4+, CD8+, or CD8+CD57+ T cells (not recorded which) from PBMCs. Receptor source: a human donor in good health.

This clonotype appeared a few times. The genes are TRBV20-1 and TRBJ1-1; 8 bases are a match to TRBD1. Losses at the gene ends were 4 bases for V and 5 bases for J; bases not matched to a gene: 9. The CDR3 covers 14 residues. Germline V gene data show CDR1 as DFQATT and CDR2 as SNEGSKA (reference sequence). Here the CDR3 reads CSATLDNRGTEAFF. The CDR3 DNA is TGCAGTGCTACGTTAGATAACAGGGGGACTGAAGCTTTCTTT.

This clonotype came up a few times. The genes are TRBV5-1 and TRBJ2-7; TRBD1 matches at 9 bases. The CDR3 is 12 amino acids. Germline lookup yields CDR1 SGHRS and CDR2 YFSETQ. Trimming removed 6 bases from V and 4 bases from J; junction bases left unmatched: 2. CDR3 sequence: CASKQGAYEQYF. CDR3 DNA sequence: TGCGCCAGCAAACAGGGGGCGTACGAGCAGTACTTC.

This rearrangement joins TRBV20-1 to TRBJ1-2; D is perhaps TRBD1 (6 bases). Germline V CDR1 and CDR2: DFQATT, SNEGSKA (reference sequence). V shed 5 bases and J shed 4 bases, with 11 bases lying between them. The CDR3 sequence is 12 residues long. This CDR3 reads CSAFRQVYGYTF. The CDR3 nucleotides are TGCAGTGCTTTTCGACAGGTCTATGGCTACACCTTC.

CDR3 protein: CSPYGGTVRETQYF. The DNA for the CDR3 is TGCAGTCCTTATGGTGGGACGGTTAGGGAGACCCAGTACTTC. The chain couples TRBV20-1 to TRBJ2-5; D is tentatively TRBD1 or TRBD2 (5 bases each). CDR1 DFQATT and CDR2 SNEGSKA come from the germline V gene (reference sequence). The CDR3 runs to 14 residues. Trimming removed 8 bases at V and 5 bases at J, with 21 bases between.

This clonotype has a count of ten or more. The chain combines TRBV7-8 with TRBJ2-7; 10 bases are shared with TRBD2. The CDR3 is 15 residues long. J gave up 5 bases and V 5 bases, and 9 bases lay outside the gene matches. CDR1 and CDR2 from the germline V gene are SGHVS and FQNEAQ. CDR3 region: CASSLLAGALHEQYF. CDR3 nucleotides: TGTGCCAGCAGCCTCCTAGCGGGAGCCCTTCACGAGCAGTACTTC.

This clonotype was recorded only once. The chain joins TRBV7-9 to TRBJ2-7, with TRBD1 matching over 10 bases. Germline values: CDR1 SEHNR, CDR2 FQNEAQ (reference sequence). V shed 5 bases, J shed 2 bases, and the junction held 6 bases outside the gene matches. CDR3 size: 15 residues. The DNA for the CDR3 is TGTGCCAGCAGCCCCGAGGGACAGGGGACCTACGAGCAGTACTTC. It specifies CASSPEGQGTYEQYF.

Turning to this clonotype: Mismatch with germline at one junction end may stem from a read error. This chain links TRBV5-6 with TRBJ1-1; 7 nucleotides match TRBD1. The CDR3 runs to 15 residues. The germline V gene encodes CDR1 SGHDT and CDR2 YYEEEE. Here the CDR3 reads CASRPMTGSNTEAFF. For the CDR3, the DNA is TGTGCCAGCAGGCCTATGACAGGGTCGAACACCGAAGCTTTCTTT.

CDR3 sequence: CSARGQNNEKLFF. The DNA of the CDR3 is TGCAGTGCGCGGGGACAGAATAATGAAAAACTGTTTTTT. V usage is TRBV20-1 and J usage is TRBJ1-4; 7 bases match TRBD1. Germline V lookup: CDR1 DFQATT, CDR2 SNEGSKA (reference sequence). After removal of 6 bases from V and 4 bases from J, the junction contained 5 bases not matched to a gene. The CDR3 has 13 residues.

This chain links TRBV29-1 with TRBJ2-1; tentative D call: TRBD2 (6 bases). Trimming took off 3 bases at V and 4 bases at J, with 13 bases between the two ends. Germline V gene lookup returns CDR1 SQVTM and CDR2 ANQGSEA. CDR3 size: 14 residues. This chain's CDR3 is CSVDGDLGYNEQFF. Here the CDR3 DNA reads TGCAGCGTTGATGGGGACTTGGGTTACAATGAGCAGTTCTTC.

This clonotype showed up just once. This could be a read error, since a much larger clone is one nucleotide away. The chain has TRBV7-8 and TRBJ2-7; D ambiguous. Germline V gene data show CDR1 as SGHVS and CDR2 as FQNEAQ. The CDR3 spans 11 residues. The CDR3 loop is CASGVSYERYF. The CDR3 DNA follows: TGTGCCAGCGGGGTATCCTACGAGCGGTACTTC. The full variable domain, in which reference TRBV7-8 and TRBJ2-7 provide the parts outside the CDR3, is GAGVSQSPRYKVAKRGQDVALRCDPISGHVSLFWYQQALGQGPEFLTYFQNEAQLDKSGLPSDRFFAERPEGSVSTLKIQRTQQEDSAVYLCASGVSYERYFGPGTRLTVT.

The chain employs TRBV10-1 and TRBJ2-7; D uncertain. Per the germline V gene, CDR1 is WNHNN and CDR2 is SYGVQD (reference sequence). The CDR3 sequence is 15 residues long. Trimming took off 7 bases at V and 6 bases at J, with 22 bases between the two ends. CDR3 DNA sequence: TGCGCCAGCACCGACTCGGGCACAGAAGTCCGCGAGCAGTACTTC. Encoded protein: CASTDSGTEVREQYF.

The J gene is TRBJ2-7, the V gene TRBV7-9; tentatively, D is TRBD1 (6 bases). The CDR3 has 15 amino acids. Per the germline V gene, CDR1 is SEHNR and CDR2 is FQNEAQ (reference sequence). Deletions cut 5 bases from V and 0 bases from J, with 14 bases between. CDR3 in amino acids: CASSPGDLSSYEQYF. The CDR3 nucleotides read TGTGCCAGCAGCCCAGGGGACCTAAGCTCCTACGAGCAGTACTTC.

The chain joins TRBV9 to TRBJ2-7, with D hard to call. The DNA matches TRBJ2-5 better at its end, which makes the J call doubtful. There are 14 residues in the CDR3. Germline lookup yields CDR1 SGDLS and CDR2 YYNGEE. In DNA form, the CDR3 reads TGTGCCAGCAGCGTAGGCCTCTGGGCAGAGACCCAGTACTTC. This encodes CASSVGLWAETQYF.

This clonotype was observed many times. V and J are TRBV9 and TRBJ2-4; TRBD1 might be the D (6 bases). The V end lost 4 bases, the J end lost 6 bases, and 11 bases lay between the germline ends. Germline CDR1 reads SGDLS; CDR2 reads YYNGEE. The CDR3 loop spans 13 amino acids. CDR3 amino acids: CASSQGSGNIQYF. For the CDR3, the DNA is TGTGCCAGCAGCCAGGGGAGTGGAAACATTCAGTACTTC.

This sequence joins TRBV20-1 and TRBJ1-6; D possibly corresponds to TRBD1 (5 bases). The CDR3 consists of 14 residues. V lost 3 bases and J 10 bases, leaving 16 bases between the germline ends. In germline, CDR1 is DFQATT, CDR2 SNEGSKA (reference sequence). For the CDR3, the DNA is TGCAGTGCTAGTAAGGGGTTGGGGAACTCACCCCTCCACTTT. Protein: CSASKGLGNSPLHF.

V gene TRBV15 combines with J gene TRBJ2-7, with D perhaps matching TRBD1 (6 bases). V was shortened by 0 bases and J by 3 bases, with 9 bases between the two germline ends. Germline lookup yields CDR1 LNHNV and CDR2 YYDKDF (reference sequence). The CDR3 is 14 residues long. The DNA of the CDR3 is TGTGCCACCAGCAGAGAGCGAGGGGGCTACGAGCAGTACTTC. Translating gives CATSRERGGYEQYF. The full variable domain, in which reference TRBV15 and TRBJ2-7 provide the parts outside the CDR3, is DAMVIQNPRYQVTQFGKPVTLSCSQTLNHNVMYWYQQKSSQAPKLLFHYYDKDFNNEADTPDNFQSRRPNTSFCFLDIRSPGLGDTAMYLCATSRERGGYEQYFGPGTRLTVT.

CDR3 DNA: TGTGCCAGCAGCTTGGAAGGGACTAGCGGGGACACCATATATTTT. Encoded protein: CASSLEGTSGDTIYF. The chain uses TRBV11-3 and TRBJ1-3; a possible D gene is TRBD1 (5 bases). Germline loops: CDR1 SGHNT, CDR2 YENEEA. The CDR3 runs to 15 residues. V dropped 3 bases and J dropped 8 bases, with 17 bases sitting between them.

V is TRBV7-3 and J is TRBJ2-2, with 8 bases lining up with TRBD2. Germline CDR1 SGHTA, CDR2 FQGTGA. The CDR3 has 16 residues. V gave up 5 bases and J gave up 4 bases; unmatched junction bases: 9. The CDR3 reads CASSPLAGLGTGELFF. DNA of the CDR3: TGTGCCAGCAGCCCCTTAGCGGGACTGGGCACCGGGGAGCTGTTTTTT.

There are many counts of this clonotype. The chain employs TRBV14 and TRBJ2-7, with a tentative D call TRBD2 (6 bases). V lost 11 bases and J lost 0, with 17 bases in between. The CDR3 sequence is 14 residues long. The V gene's germline CDR1 is SGHDN and CDR2 FVKESK. The DNA for the CDR3 is TGTGCCTCGAGCGGGCCTCTAAGCTCCTACGAGCAGTACTTC. Translation: CASSGPLSSYEQYF. The full variable domain, completed using reference TRBV14 and TRBJ2-7, is EAGVTQFPSHSVIEKGQTVTLRCDPISGHDNLYWYRRVMGKEIKFLLHFVKESKQDESGMPNNRFLAERTGGTYSTLKVQPAELEDSGVYFCASSGPLSSYEQYFGPGTRLTVT.

V is TRBV12-3 or TRBV12-4 and J is TRBJ2-2, with 9 bases lining up with TRBD1. The V segment lost 6 bases and the J segment 7 bases; nucleotides outside the gene matches: 6. CDR3 length: 14 residues. The CDR3 spells CASRTGTGIGELFF. The DNA of the CDR3 is TGTGCCAGCAGAACCGGGACAGGGATCGGGGAGCTGTTTTTT.

With respect to this clonotype: Likely a read error: the CDR3 ends without its conserved phenylalanine or tryptophan. The V gene is TRBV5-1, the J gene TRBJ1-2; the D is unclear. There are 12 residues in the CDR3. V dropped 6 bases and J dropped 2 bases, with 8 bases sitting between them. Germline V gene lookup returns CDR1 SGHRS and CDR2 YFSETQ. Here the CDR3 reads CASNRENYGYTL. The CDR3 region has the DNA TGCGCCAGCAATCGGGAGAACTATGGCTACACCCTC.